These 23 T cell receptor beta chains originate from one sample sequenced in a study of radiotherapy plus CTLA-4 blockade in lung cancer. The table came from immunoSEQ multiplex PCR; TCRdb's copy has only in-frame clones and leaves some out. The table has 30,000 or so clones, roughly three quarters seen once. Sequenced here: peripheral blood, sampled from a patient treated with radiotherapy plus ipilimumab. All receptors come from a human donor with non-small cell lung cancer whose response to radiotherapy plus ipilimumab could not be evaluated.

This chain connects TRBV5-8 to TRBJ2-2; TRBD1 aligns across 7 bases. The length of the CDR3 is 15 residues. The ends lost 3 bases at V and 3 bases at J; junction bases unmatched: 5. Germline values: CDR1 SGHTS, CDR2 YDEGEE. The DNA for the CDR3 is TGTGCCAGCAGCTCCCGGGACAGACACACCGGGGAGCTGTTTTTT. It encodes CASSSRDRHTGELFF.

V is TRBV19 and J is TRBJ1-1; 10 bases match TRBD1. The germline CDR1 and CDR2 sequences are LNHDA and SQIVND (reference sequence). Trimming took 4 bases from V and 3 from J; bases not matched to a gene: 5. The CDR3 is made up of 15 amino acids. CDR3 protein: CASSRDRGRDTEAFF. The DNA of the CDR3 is TGTGCCAGTAGTAGGGACAGGGGCAGGGACACTGAAGCTTTCTTT.

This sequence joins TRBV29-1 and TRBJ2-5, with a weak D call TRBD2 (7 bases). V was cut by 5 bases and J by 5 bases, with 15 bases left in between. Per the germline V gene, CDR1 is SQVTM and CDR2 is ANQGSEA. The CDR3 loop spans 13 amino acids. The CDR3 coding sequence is TGCAGCGTTACCCGGGGGGCACGGGAGACCCAGTACTTC. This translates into CSVTRGARETQYF. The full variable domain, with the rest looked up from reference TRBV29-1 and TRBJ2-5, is SAVISQKPSRDICQRGTSLTIQCQVDSQVTMMFWYRQQPGQSLTLIATANQGSEATYESGFVIDKFPISRPNLTFSTLTVSNMSPEDSSIYLCSVTRGARETQYFGPGTRLLVL.

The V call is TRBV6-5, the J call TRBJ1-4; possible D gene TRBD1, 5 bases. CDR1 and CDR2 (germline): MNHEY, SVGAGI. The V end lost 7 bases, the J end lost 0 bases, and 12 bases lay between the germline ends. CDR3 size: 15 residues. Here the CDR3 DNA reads TGTGCCAGCACCCCCGGACAAACAACTAATGAAAAACTGTTTTTT. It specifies CASTPGQTTNEKLFF.

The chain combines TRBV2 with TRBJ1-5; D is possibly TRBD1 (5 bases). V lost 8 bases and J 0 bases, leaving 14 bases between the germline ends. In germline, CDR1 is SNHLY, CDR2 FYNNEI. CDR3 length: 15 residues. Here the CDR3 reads CASRGGSLSNQPQHF. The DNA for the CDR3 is TGTGCCAGCCGGGGGGGTTCCCTTAGCAATCAGCCCCAGCATTTT.

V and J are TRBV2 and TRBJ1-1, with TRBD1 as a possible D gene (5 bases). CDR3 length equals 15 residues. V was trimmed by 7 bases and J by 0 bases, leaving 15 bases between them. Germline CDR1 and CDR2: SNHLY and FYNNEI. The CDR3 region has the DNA TGTGCCAGCATGAGGGTCGGGGGGGTGAACACTGAAGCTTTCTTT. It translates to CASMRVGGVNTEAFF.

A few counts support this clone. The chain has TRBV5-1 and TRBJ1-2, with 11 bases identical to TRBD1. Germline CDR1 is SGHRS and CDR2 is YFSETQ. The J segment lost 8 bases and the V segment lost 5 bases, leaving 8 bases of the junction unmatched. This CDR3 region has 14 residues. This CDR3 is CASSSGTGGVGYTF. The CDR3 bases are TGCGCCAGCAGTTCCGGGACAGGGGGTGTAGGCTACACCTTC.

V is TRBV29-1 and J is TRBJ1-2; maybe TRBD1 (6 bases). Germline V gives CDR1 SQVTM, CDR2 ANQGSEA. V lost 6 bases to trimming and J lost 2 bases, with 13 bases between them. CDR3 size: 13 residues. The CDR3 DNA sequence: TGCAGCGTAAACAGGGTAACCAACTATGGCTACACCTTC. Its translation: CSVNRVTNYGYTF.

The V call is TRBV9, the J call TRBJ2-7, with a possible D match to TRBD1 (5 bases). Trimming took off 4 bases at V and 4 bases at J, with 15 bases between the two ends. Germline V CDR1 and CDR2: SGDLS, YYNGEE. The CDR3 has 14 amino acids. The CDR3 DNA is TGTGCCAGCAGCTCCGCCAGCAAGGGGTACGAGCAGTACTTC. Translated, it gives CASSSASKGYEQYF.

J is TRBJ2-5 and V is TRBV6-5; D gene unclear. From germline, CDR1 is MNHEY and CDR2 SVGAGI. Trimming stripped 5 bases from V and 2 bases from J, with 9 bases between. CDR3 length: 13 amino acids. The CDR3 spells CASSESQQETQYF. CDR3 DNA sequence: TGTGCCAGCAGTGAATCGCAGCAAGAGACCCAGTACTTC.

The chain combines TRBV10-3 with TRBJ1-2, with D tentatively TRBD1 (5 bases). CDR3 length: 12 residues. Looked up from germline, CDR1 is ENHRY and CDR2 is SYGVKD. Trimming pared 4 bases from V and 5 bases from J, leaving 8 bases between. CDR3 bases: TGTGCCATCAGTGTTCAGGGTTATGGCTACACCTTC. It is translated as CAISVQGYGYTF.

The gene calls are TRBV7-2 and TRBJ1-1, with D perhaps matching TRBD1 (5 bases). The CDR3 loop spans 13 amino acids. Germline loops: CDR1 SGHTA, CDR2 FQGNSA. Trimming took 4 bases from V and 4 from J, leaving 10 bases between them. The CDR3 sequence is CASSSRQSTEAFF. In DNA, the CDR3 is TGTGCCAGCAGCTCACGACAGAGCACTGAAGCTTTCTTT.

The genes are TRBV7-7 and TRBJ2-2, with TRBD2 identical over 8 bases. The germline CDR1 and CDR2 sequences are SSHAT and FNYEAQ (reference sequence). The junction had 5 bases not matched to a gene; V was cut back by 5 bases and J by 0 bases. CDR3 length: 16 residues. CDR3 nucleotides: TGTGCCAGCAGCCTATTTAGCGGGGCGAACACCGGGGAGCTGTTTTTT. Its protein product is CASSLFSGANTGELFF.

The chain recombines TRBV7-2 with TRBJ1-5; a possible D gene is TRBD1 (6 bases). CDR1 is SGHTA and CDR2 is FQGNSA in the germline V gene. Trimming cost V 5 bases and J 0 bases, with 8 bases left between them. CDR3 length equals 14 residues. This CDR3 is CASSQGISNQPQHF. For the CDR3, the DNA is TGTGCCAGCAGCCAGGGGATTAGCAATCAGCCCCAGCATTTT.

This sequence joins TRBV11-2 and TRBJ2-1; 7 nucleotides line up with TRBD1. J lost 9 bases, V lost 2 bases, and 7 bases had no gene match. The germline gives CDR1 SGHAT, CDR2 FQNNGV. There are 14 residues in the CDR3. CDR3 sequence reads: CASSLKVSGGEQFF. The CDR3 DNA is TGTGCCAGCAGCTTAAAGGTGTCAGGGGGTGAGCAGTTCTTC.

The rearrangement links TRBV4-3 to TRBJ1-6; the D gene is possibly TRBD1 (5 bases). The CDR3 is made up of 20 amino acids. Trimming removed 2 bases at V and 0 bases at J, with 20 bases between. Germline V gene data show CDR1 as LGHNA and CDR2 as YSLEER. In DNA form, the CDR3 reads TGCGCCAGCAGCCAAAATTCAGGGCTCGTGGGCAGCTCCTATAATTCACCCCTCCACTTT. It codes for CASSQNSGLVGSSYNSPLHF.

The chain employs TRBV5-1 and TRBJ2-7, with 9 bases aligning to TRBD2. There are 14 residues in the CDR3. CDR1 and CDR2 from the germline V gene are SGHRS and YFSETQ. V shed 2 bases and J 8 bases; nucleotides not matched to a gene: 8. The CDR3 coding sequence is TGCGCCAGCAGCTTAGCGGGAGGAACCCAGCAGCAGTACTTC. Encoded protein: CASSLAGGTQQQYF.

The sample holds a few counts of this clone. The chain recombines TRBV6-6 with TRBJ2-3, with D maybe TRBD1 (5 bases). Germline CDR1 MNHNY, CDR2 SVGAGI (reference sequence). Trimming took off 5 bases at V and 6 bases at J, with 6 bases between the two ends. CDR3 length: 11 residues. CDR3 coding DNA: TGTGCCAGCAGTCCAGGGGATACGCAGTATTTT. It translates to CASSPGDTQYF.

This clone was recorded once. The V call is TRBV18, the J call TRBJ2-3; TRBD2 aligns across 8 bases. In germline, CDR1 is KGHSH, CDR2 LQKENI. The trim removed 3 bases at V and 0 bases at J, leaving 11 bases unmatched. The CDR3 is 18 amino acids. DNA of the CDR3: TGTGCCAGCTCACCCACGGGAGGGGGGACCCGAAGCACAGATACGCAGTATTTT. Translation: CASSPTGGGTRSTDTQYF.

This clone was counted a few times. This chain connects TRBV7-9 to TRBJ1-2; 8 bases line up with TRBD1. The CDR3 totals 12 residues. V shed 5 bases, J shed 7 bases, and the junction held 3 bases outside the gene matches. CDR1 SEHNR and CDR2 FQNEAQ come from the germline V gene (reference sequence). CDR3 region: CASSRQGAGYTF. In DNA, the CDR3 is TGTGCCAGCAGCCGTCAGGGGGCTGGCTACACCTTC.

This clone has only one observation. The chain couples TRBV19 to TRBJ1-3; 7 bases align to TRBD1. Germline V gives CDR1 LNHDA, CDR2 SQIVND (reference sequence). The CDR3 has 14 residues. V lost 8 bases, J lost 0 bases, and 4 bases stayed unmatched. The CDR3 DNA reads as TGTGCCAGTCGGGGACAGTTCTCTGGAAACACCATATATTTT. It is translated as CASRGQFSGNTIYF. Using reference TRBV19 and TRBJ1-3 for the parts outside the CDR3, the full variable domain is DGGITQSPKYLFRKEGQNVTLSCEQNLNHDAMYWYRQDPGQGLRLIYYSQIVNDFQKGDIAEGYSVSREKKESFPLTVTSAQKNPTAFYLCASRGQFSGNTIYFGEGSWLTVV.

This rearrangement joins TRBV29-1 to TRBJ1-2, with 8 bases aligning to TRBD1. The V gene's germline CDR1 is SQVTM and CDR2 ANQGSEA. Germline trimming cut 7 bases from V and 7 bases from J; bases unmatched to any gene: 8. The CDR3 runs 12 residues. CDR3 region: CSATTGEGGYTF. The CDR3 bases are TGCAGCGCAACGACAGGGGAAGGTGGCTACACCTTC.

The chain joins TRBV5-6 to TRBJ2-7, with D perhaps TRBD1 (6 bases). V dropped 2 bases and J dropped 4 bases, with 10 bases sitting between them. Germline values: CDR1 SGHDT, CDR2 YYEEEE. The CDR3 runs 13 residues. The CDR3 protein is CASSFQRGYEQYF. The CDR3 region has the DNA TGTGCCAGCAGCTTCCAAAGGGGGTACGAGCAGTACTTC. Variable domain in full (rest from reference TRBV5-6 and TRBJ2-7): DAGVTQSPTHLIKTRGQQVTLRCSPKSGHDTVSWYQQALGQGPQFIFQYYEEEERQRGNFPDRFSGHQFPNYSSELNVNALLLGDSALYLCASSFQRGYEQYFGPGTRLTVT.